This TCR beta chain stems from a study of cytomegalovirus exposure and HLA in healthy donors. Overall study findings and caveats: One later analysis reportedly identified an Asian-associated ancestry cluster that showed fewer N-insertions than the roughly 600-donor mean. One cluster of highly shared sequence variants probably arose as a sequencing artifact.

About this clone: Its target is not known.

The PCR employed 60 Vbeta primers together with 13 Jbeta primers. Using immunoSEQ multiplex PCR, the repertoire was profiled, and TCRdb retains in-frame clones only, with some absent. The profile covers approximately 110,000 clones, with 65% to 75% appearing a single time and around 4.9% taken by the ten largest. CDR3 length equals 13 residues. Germline CDR1 MNHEY, CDR2 SVGAGI. With V trimmed by 6 bases and J by 6 bases, 5 bases remained unmatched. V is TRBV6-5 and J is TRBJ1-5; 7 nucleotides match TRBD1. Sequencing was done on a sample of PBMCs. This TCR derives from a young man in good health and CMV-seropositive. The CDR3: CASRDRDSQPQHF. CDR3 in DNA: TGTGCCAGCAGAGACAGGGATAGTCAGCCCCAGCATTTT.